This entry lists 13 T cell receptor beta chains sequenced from one sample in a study of cytomegalovirus exposure and HLA in healthy donors. The PCR was carried out with 60 Vbeta primers and 13 Jbeta primers. The assay was immunoSEQ multiplex PCR, and TCRdb's table has in-frame clones only and misses some. The table lists hundreds of thousands of clones, approximately 70% of them singletons. The sample was PBMCs. These receptors came from a female donor in good health and CMV-seronegative.

V usage is TRBV6-5 and J usage is TRBJ2-7; TRBD2 agrees at 7 bases. CDR3 length: 15 residues. Looked up from germline, CDR1 is MNHEY and CDR2 is SVGAGI. V trimming: 4 bases; J trimming: 0 bases; junction bases outside the gene matches: 6. CDR3 sequence reads: CASSSQAGPSYEQYF. The DNA of the CDR3 is TGTGCCAGCAGTTCGCAAGCGGGGCCCTCCTACGAGCAGTACTTC.

V gene TRBV29-1 combines with J gene TRBJ1-1; D remains unclear. Trimming took 1 base from V and 5 from J, leaving 5 bases between them. This CDR3 spans 11 amino acids. The germline gives CDR1 SQVTM, CDR2 ANQGSEA. This CDR3 reads CSVEGATEAFF. CDR3 coding DNA: TGCAGCGTTGAAGGAGCGACTGAAGCTTTCTTT.

The genes are TRBV5-8 and TRBJ1-2; D not certain. The CDR3 extends over 16 amino acids. Trimming shortened V by 1 base and J by 4 bases, and 17 bases separated the two germline ends. Germline-derived CDR1 and CDR2 are SGHTS and YDEGEE. The CDR3 sequence: CASSLISTPGGYGYTF. CDR3 bases: TGTGCCAGCAGCTTGATTTCCACTCCCGGAGGCTATGGCTACACCTTC.

The chain is built from TRBV4-1 and TRBJ2-3; TRBD1 aligns across 8 bases. Germline V gene sequence: CDR1 MGHRA, CDR2 YSYEKL. V shed 4 bases, J shed 1 base, and the junction held 4 bases outside the gene matches. The CDR3 length is 15 residues. CDR3 in DNA: TGCGCCAGCAGCCCCGGACAGGGCCGCACAGATACGCAGTATTTT. Translation gives CASSPGQGRTDTQYF.

This chain links TRBV2 with TRBJ1-1; TRBD1 matches at 7 bases. The germline V gene encodes CDR1 SNHLY and CDR2 FYNNEI. V trimming: 3 bases; J trimming: 0 bases; junction bases outside the gene matches: 13. This CDR3 is 18 amino acids long. CDR3 sequence: CASSEGWDRKIMNTEAFF. The CDR3 DNA is TGTGCCAGCAGTGAGGGTTGGGACAGAAAGATTATGAACACTGAAGCTTTCTTT. Full variable domain (rest looked up from reference TRBV2 and TRBJ1-1): EPEVTQTPSHQVTQMGQEVILRCVPISNHLYFYWYRQILGQKVEFLVSFYNNEISEKSEIFDDQFSVERPDGSNFTLKIRSTKLEDSAMYFCASSEGWDRKIMNTEAFFGQGTRLTVV.

V usage is TRBV11-3 and J usage is TRBJ2-5; 7 nucleotides match TRBD2. CDR3 length: 12 residues. Germline V gives CDR1 SGHNT, CDR2 YENEEA. V gave up 7 bases and J gave up 5 bases; unmatched junction bases: 4. Here the CDR3 reads CASTRGSETQYF. In nucleotides, the CDR3 is TGTGCCAGCACGCGCGGGAGTGAGACCCAGTACTTC. Variable domain in full (rest from reference TRBV11-3 and TRBJ2-5): EAGVVQSPRYKIIEKKQPVAFWCNPISGHNTLYWYLQNLGQGPELLIRYENEEAVDDSQLPKDRFSAERLKGVDSTLKIQPAELGDSAVYLCASTRGSETQYFGPGTRLLVL.

The gene calls are TRBV29-1 and TRBJ1-2; unclear D gene. V shed 4 bases and J shed 7 bases, with 10 bases lying between them. Per germline, CDR1 SQVTM and CDR2 ANQGSEA. The CDR3 runs to 11 residues. The DNA for the CDR3 is TGCAGCGTTGTTAGGGAGGGTGGCTACACCTTC. This sequence encodes CSVVREGGYTF. The variable domain in full, with the rest retrieved from reference TRBV29-1 and TRBJ1-2, is SAVISQKPSRDICQRGTSLTIQCQVDSQVTMMFWYRQQPGQSLTLIATANQGSEATYESGFVIDKFPISRPNLTFSTLTVSNMSPEDSSIYLCSVVREGGYTFGSGTRLTVV.

The table lists this clone with a few counts. This chain uses TRBV5-4 with TRBJ2-7, with 7 nucleotides matching TRBD2. V dropped 0 bases and J dropped 3; count of bases not matched to a gene: 3. The CDR3 contains 14 residues. Germline V gene sequence: CDR1 SGHNT, CDR2 YYREEE (reference sequence). The DNA for the CDR3 is TGTGCCAGCAGCTTGGTTCCTAGCGGCTACGAGCAGTACTTC. Translation gives CASSLVPSGYEQYF.

This clone has a single count. This chain connects TRBV28 to TRBJ2-1; 12 nucleotides match TRBD2. This CDR3 region has 13 residues. Looked up from germline, CDR1 is MDHEN and CDR2 is SYDVKM. Unmatched junction bases numbered 2, after V lost 5 bases and J lost 9 bases. CDR3 nucleotide sequence: TGTGCCAGCAGTACTAGCGGGAGGCCTGAGCAGTTCTTC. Translated, it gives CASSTSGRPEQFF. Drawing the rest from reference TRBV28 and TRBJ2-1, the complete variable domain is DVKVTQSSRYLVKRTGEKVFLECVQDMDHENMFWYRQDPGLGLRLIYFSYDVKMKEKGDIPEGYSVSREKKERFSLILESASTNQTSMYLCASSTSGRPEQFFGPGTRLTVL.

V usage is TRBV5-1 and J usage is TRBJ2-1, with TRBD1 matching over 9 bases. This CDR3 is 16 amino acids long. CDR1 SGHRS and CDR2 YFSETQ come from the germline V gene. The V gene end was trimmed by 4 bases and the J gene end by 4 bases; junction bases not matched to a gene: 9. The CDR3 protein is CASSPLGTGLYNEQFF. The CDR3 DNA follows: TGCGCCAGCAGCCCCCTAGGGACAGGGTTATACAATGAGCAGTTCTTC.

This rearrangement joins TRBV19 to TRBJ1-2, with TRBD1 identical over 9 bases. J gave up 8 bases and V 2 bases, and 3 bases lay outside the gene matches. CDR1 is LNHDA and CDR2 is SQIVND in the germline V gene (reference sequence). The CDR3 has 13 amino acids. The CDR3 sequence is CASSITGGWGYTF. The CDR3, as DNA: TGTGCCAGTAGTATAACAGGGGGCTGGGGCTACACCTTC.

The rearrangement links TRBV9 to TRBJ1-1; D not resolved. Per germline, CDR1 SGDLS and CDR2 YYNGEE. The CDR3 loop spans 18 amino acids. V was clipped by 0 bases and J by 0 bases, with 18 bases between them. The CDR3 nucleotides read TGTGCCAGCAGCGTAGGGTTCCCATTGATCGGGATGAACACTGAAGCTTTCTTT. Translated, it gives CASSVGFPLIGMNTEAFF.

The table lists this clone with a few counts. The chain links TRBV11-3 to TRBJ2-2; 13 bases are a match to TRBD2. The CDR3 is made up of 17 amino acids. The trim removed 5 bases at V and 4 bases at J, leaving 7 bases unmatched. Germline CDR1 SGHNT, CDR2 YENEEA. CDR3 residues: CASSRGGTSGITGELFF. CDR3 DNA sequence: TGTGCCAGCAGCCGCGGGGGGACTAGCGGGATCACCGGGGAGCTGTTTTTT.